The rows below give T cell receptor beta chains drawn from one sample of a study of cytomegalovirus exposure and HLA in healthy donors. Libraries were prepared by immunoSEQ multiplex PCR; TCRdb keeps only in-frame clonotypes and omits some of them. The sample lists some 98,000 clones, about 90% seen once, with around 6% in the top ten. What was sequenced was PBMCs. These receptors originate from a man aged 18 to 29 in good health and CMV-seropositive. CDR3s include the opening cysteine and the closing phenylalanine or tryptophan. Not all rows give a size; the values are once, few, many and, for expanded clones, a class.

size	V	CDR3
-	TRBV6-1	CASSDERTAMNTEAFF
-	TRBV7-6	CASSLVLETQYF
-	TRBV19	CASSIDRTGGVYEQYF
once	TRBV6-6	CASSYLQDNQPQHF
-	TRBV7-9	CASSRLGDRSYEQYF
-	TRBV7-2	CASSQRQQAYEQYF
-	TRBV4-3	CASSQDRTSGHSTDTQYF
many	TRBV27	CANWTGCEQYF
-	TRBV7-9	CASSLDGHSEQYF
-	TRBV6-5	CASSYSGRGGQETQYF
-	TRBV2	CASRVSGRGTYEQYF
-	TRBV4-2	CASSQDRNALGLAGGVGETQYF
many	TRBV7-3	CASSLNSAGEQYF
-	TRBV6-4	CASSHGPNYGYTF
once	TRBV5-1	CASSLGSHSGVAKNIQYF
few	TRBV19	CASNFADREGYTF
-	TRBV5-1	CASSLSLAGGGTDTQYF
-	TRBV5-1	CASSYRDRGQSEQFF
once	TRBV6-5	CASKLGQGSYEQYF
few	TRBV23-1	CASSQSLGQRQYF
-	TRBV9	CASSVGDSGGATDTQYF
-	TRBV19	CASRATGLSPETQYF
-	TRBV28	CASSSSLGLARAYEQYF
-	TRBV2	CASSAEGATYNSPLHF
-	TRBV5-1	CASSLDVIEGNTEAFF
-	TRBV29-1	CSAPGVGNTEAFF
-	TRBV2	CASSEQGTHTDTQYF
-	TRBV9	CASSPSGSALGREQYF
-	TRBV7-2	CASSLGWRPGEKRETQYF
-	TRBV29-1	CSVEQDDRGRRETQYF
-	TRBV4-3	CASSFGGTVYNEQFF
-	TRBV28	CASSGLSLSYNEQFF
-	TRBV11-3	CASSPTGAVETQYF
-	TRBV29-1	CSAAPTGGRETQYF
-	TRBV28	CASSSPTPRGLDNEQFF
once	TRBV7-2	CASSSWDRGYEQYF
-	TRBV10-3	CAISLRGGSGTDTQYF
few	TRBV6-6	CASSYRDSSYNSPLHF